This TCR delta chain was obtained from a study of γδ T cells in repeated Plasmodium falciparum infection. Concerning this clone: The protein TCRdb lists belongs to a much larger clone and differs from this DNA's translation at residue 18, which points to a read error; the protein shown is made from the DNA.

TCRdb called clones from the multiplex PCR reads again using CATT. Among about 48,000 delta-chain clones listed, 1.5% to 2% were seen once. Flow sorting of PBMC yielded separate Vgamma9/Vdelta2+ and Vdelta2-negative gammadelta T cell populations for bulk repertoire analysis. This CDR3 is 20 amino acids long. Germline CDR1 TSWWSYY, CDR2 QGS. The chain uses TRDV1 and TRDJ1; the D gene is possibly TRDD3 (6 bases). Sequenced sample: gamma-delta T cells from blood. This receptor was identified in a pool of human donors (malaria-infected and uninfected, not separated). The CDR3 region has the DNA TGTGCTCTTGGGGTGTTTCCTTTTCGCTGGGGTCTGGTGTACACCGATAAACCCATCTTT. Translated, it gives CALGVFPFRWGLVYTDKPIF.